These T cell receptor beta chains were read from a single sample in a study of shared clonotypes between healthy human individuals. Profiled with immunoSEQ multiplex PCR; TCRdb holds only in-frame clones, not every one. The sample carries about 1 million clones, about 80% recorded once. The sequencing input was memory CD4+ T cells sorted from blood. These receptors came from a young man in good health. Each CDR3 is given with its conserved first and last residue. D genes are given only for firm matches. The listing skips clone size in some rows; elsewhere it reads once, few, many or a size class.

j_gene,abundance,d_gene,v_gene,CDR3nt,CDR3aa
TRBJ2-5,-,TRBD1,TRBV9,TGTGCCAGCAGCTTGGGACAGGGGGAGACCCAGTACTTC,CASSLGQGETQYF
TRBJ1-2,few,-,TRBV11-2,TGTGCCAGCAGCTTACGAGGAAATGATGGCTACACCTTC,CASSLRGNDGYTF
TRBJ2-3,-,-,TRBV5-1,TGCGCCAGCAGCTTTCAGGGGGGTCTAACTTTGGATACGCAGTATTTT,CASSFQGGLTLDTQYF
TRBJ2-3,-,TRBD2,TRBV4-2,TGTGCCAGCAGCCAAGAGTTGGTCGGGGGGGGCGCGAATACGCAGTATTTT,CASSQELVGGGANTQYF
TRBJ2-7,-,-,TRBV2,TGTGCCAGCCGTTCGAGGGAACGTGGCGAGCAGTACTTC,CASRSRERGEQYF
TRBJ1-4,-,TRBD1,TRBV4-3,TGCGCCAGCAGCCAAGATCAGGGGGCCTCTGAAAAACTGTTTTTT,CASSQDQGASEKLFF
TRBJ2-5,-,TRBD2,TRBV5-4,TGTGCCAGCAGCGGGCTAGCGGGGGGTGAGGAGACCCAGTACTTC,CASSGLAGGEETQYF
TRBJ1-1,-,TRBD1,TRBV2,TGTGCCACGACGACAGGGACTGAAGCTTTCTTT,CATTTGTEAFF
TRBJ2-7,few,-,TRBV7-2,TGTGCCAGCAGCACCTCCTCCGGCGTTCCCTACGAGCAGTACTTC,CASSTSSGVPYEQYF
TRBJ2-6,-,-,TRBV7-8,TGTGCCAGCACCCCATTATTATCGGGGGACTCTGGGGCCAACGTCCTGACTTTC,CASTPLLSGDSGANVLTF
TRBJ1-5,-,TRBD1,TRBV30,TGTGCCTGGGGCGACAGGGCGGGTCAGCCCCAGCATTTT,CAWGDRAGQPQHF
TRBJ2-7,few,TRBD2,TRBV5-4,TGTGCCAGCAGCCATGGGGGTAGCGGGGGGGCCCAGTACGAGCAGTACTTC,CASSHGGSGGAQYEQYF
TRBJ2-1,-,-,TRBV10-3,TGTGCCATCAGTGAGTCGGGCAGGCAGCAGTTCTTC,CAISESGRQQFF
TRBJ2-2,-,-,TRBV19,TGTGCCAGTAGTATATCGGCAGGGCAAGGCCTGTTTTTT,CASSISAGQGLFF
TRBJ2-7,-,-,TRBV10-2,TGCGCCAGCAGTGCCGCCTCCTACGAGCAGTACTTC,CASSAASYEQYF
TRBJ1-1,-,-,TRBV6-5,TGTGCCAGCTTGCGGGATTTGAACACTGAAGCTTTCTTT,CASLRDLNTEAFF
TRBJ1-4,-,-,TRBV6-1,TGTGCCAGCAGTGAAGTATACTTAGGTGAAAAACTGTTTTTT,CASSEVYLGEKLFF
TRBJ2-2,-,-,TRBV5-4,TGTGCCAGCAGCCGCGGGACTGAGAACACCGGGGAGCTGTTTTTT,CASSRGTENTGELFF
TRBJ2-1,-,-,TRBV5-8,TGTGCCAGCAGCTTGAGAGTGTCGGGCTCCTACAATGAGCAGTTCTTC,CASSLRVSGSYNEQFF
TRBJ1-2,-,-,TRBV10-2,TGCGCCAGCAGTGAAGGGGTGGGGGGCGTCGCCTATGGCTACACCTTC,CASSEGVGGVAYGYTF
TRBJ2-3,-,-,TRBV5-1,TGCGCCAGCAGCTTGGGGGTAGCGGAAAGCACAGATACGCAGTATTTT,CASSLGVAESTDTQYF
TRBJ2-1,few,-,TRBV5-1,TGCGCCAGCAGCTTGATCGATGAGCAGTTCTTC,CASSLIDEQFF
TRBJ2-5,-,-,TRBV6-6,TGTGCGTCGCGGATGGAGACCCAGTACTTC,CASRMETQYF
TRBJ1-4,-,-,TRBV5-1,TGCGCCAGCAGCTTGCAAGGCGAAAAACTGTTTTTT,CASSLQGEKLFF
TRBJ2-7,-,-,TRBV6-5,TGTGCCAGCAGTTACTCGACGGGGTCTTGGGGAGGCGAGCAGTACTTC,CASSYSTGSWGGEQYF
TRBJ2-5,-,-,TRBV6-6,TGTGCCAGCAGGGGCATTCAAGAGACCCAGTACTTC,CASRGIQETQYF
TRBJ1-2,-,TRBD1,TRBV28,TGTGCCAGCAGTTGGGACAGCTATGGCTACACCTTC,CASSWDSYGYTF
TRBJ2-1,-,TRBD2,TRBV5-1,TGCGCCAGCAGCCAGGAGGGTAGCGGGGGGCGCGAGCAGTTCTTC,CASSQEGSGGREQFF
TRBJ2-7,-,-,TRBV7-2,TGTGCCAGCAGCTTAGAGCAGCGAGGAGAGCAGTGCTTC,CASSLEQRGEQCF
TRBJ1-1,-,-,TRBV9,TGTGCCAGCAGCGTAGGGTTGAGAGAGAACACTGAAGCTTTCTTT,CASSVGLRENTEAFF
TRBJ2-3,-,TRBD2,TRBV19,TGTGCCAGTAGTTTAGCGGGAGCGACAGATACGCAGTATTTT,CASSLAGATDTQYF
TRBJ2-3,-,TRBD2,TRBV7-2,TGTGCCAGCAGCTTAAGCGGGAGAGGCACAGATACGCAGTATTTT,CASSLSGRGTDTQYF
TRBJ1-4,-,TRBD1,TRBV7-9,TGTGCCAGCAGCTTAGCACGGACAGGGGACGAAAAACTGTTTTTT,CASSLARTGDEKLFF
TRBJ2-5,-,-,TRBV6-5,TGTGCCAGCAGTTGGACCGGGACACCTAAAGAGACCCAGTACTTC,CASSWTGTPKETQYF
TRBJ2-3,-,TRBD1,TRBV27,TGTGCCAGCAGTTATGACAGGGTGGCGCAGTATTTT,CASSYDRVAQYF
TRBJ1-2,-,-,TRBV7-6,TGTGCCAGCAGCTTAGACAGGGAGGGCTACACCTTC,CASSLDREGYTF
TRBJ1-5,-,TRBD1,TRBV4-1,TGCGCCAGCAGCCAAGAAGCGGACAGGGGGCGACCTAGCAATCAGCCCCAGCATTTT,CASSQEADRGRPSNQPQHF
TRBJ2-7,-,-,TRBV19,TGTGCCAGTAGTATGGGGGCAGGGAAAGCCAGCTACGAGCAGTACTTC,CASSMGAGKASYEQYF
TRBJ1-1,-,-,TRBV29-1,TGCAGCGGTGCCTCAACAGGGTCTGAAGCTTTCTTT,CSGASTGSEAFF
TRBJ1-4,-,-,TRBV5-4,TGTGCCAGCGTTAGGAATTTTGCAAAACTGTTTTTT,CASVRNFAKLFF